A single sample is the source of the 26 T cell receptor beta chains below, sequenced in a study of blood T cell repertoires in COVID-19. Measured with immunoSEQ multiplex PCR; TCRdb has only the in-frame clones, and not every one. The top ten clones hold approximately 5.5% of a sample with hundreds of thousands of clones, around 88% of them seen once. The specimen was peripheral blood. The receptors come from a woman over 75 with COVID-19, enrolled during active disease.

This chain connects TRBV15 to TRBJ1-2; D unclear. Trimming pared 5 bases from V and 4 bases from J, leaving 17 bases between. The CDR3 is made up of 15 amino acids. Germline V gene sequence: CDR1 LNHNV, CDR2 YYDKDF (reference sequence). The DNA of the CDR3 is TGTGCCACCAGCTCGAGACTGGCGCCGGGCTATGGCTACACCTTC. Protein sequence: CATSSRLAPGYGYTF.

Concerning this clone itself: At one end the junction does not follow the germline gene, possibly because of a read error. Other DNA sequences in the same sample also yield this CDR3. The CDR3: CASSLHSYGTTQETQYF. The CDR3 nucleotides are TGCGCCAGCAGCCTCCATTCGTACGGGACTACCCAAGAGACCCAGTACTTC. V gene TRBV11-2 combines with J gene TRBJ2-5, with TRBD2 matching 7 bases. Germline CDR1 reads SGHAT; CDR2 reads FQNNGV. This CDR3 region has 17 residues.

V and J are TRBV5-8 and TRBJ2-3; perhaps TRBD1 as D (5 bases). Trimming shortened V by 0 bases and J by 3 bases, and 11 bases separated the two germline ends. This CDR3 comprises 15 residues. The germline CDR1 and CDR2 sequences are SGHTS and YDEGEE. This chain's CDR3 is CASSLEGAPTDTQYF. DNA for the CDR3: TGTGCCAGCAGCTTGGAAGGGGCCCCAACAGATACGCAGTATTTT.

CDR3: CASIRGTEQNTEAFF. CDR3 in DNA: TGTGCCAGCATCCGTGGGACAGAACAGAACACTGAAGCTTTCTTT. V is TRBV27 and J is TRBJ1-1; 7 positions match TRBD1. Germline V CDR1 and CDR2: MNHEY, SMNVEV (reference sequence). The trim removed 7 bases at V and 1 base at J, leaving 9 bases unmatched. The CDR3 loop spans 15 amino acids.

This clone was counted a single time. This rearrangement joins TRBV3-1 (or the pseudogene TRBV3-2) to TRBJ1-1; 10 bases are a match to TRBD1. V was clipped by 3 bases and J by 6 bases; unmatched bases: 10. This CDR3 is 16 amino acids long. From germline, CDR1 is LGHDT and CDR2 YNNKEL (reference sequence). CDR3 DNA sequence: TGTGCCAGCAGCCATTCGCCCGGGACAGGGGCCCCTGAAGCTTTCTTT. This encodes CASSHSPGTGAPEAFF.

The gene calls are TRBV28 and TRBJ2-1; weak D call: TRBD2 (6 bases). With 2 bases removed from V and 0 bases from J, the gap between germline ends came to 11 bases. The CDR3 runs 16 residues. Germline V gene data show CDR1 as MDHEN and CDR2 as SYDVKM. The CDR3 protein is CASSLGGMSSYNEQFF. The CDR3 region has the DNA TGTGCCAGCAGTTTAGGGGGGATGAGCTCCTACAATGAGCAGTTCTTC. Complete variable domain (other parts from reference TRBV28 and TRBJ2-1): DVKVTQSSRYLVKRTGEKVFLECVQDMDHENMFWYRQDPGLGLRLIYFSYDVKMKEKGDIPEGYSVSREKKERFSLILESASTNQTSMYLCASSLGGMSSYNEQFFGPGTRLTVL.

There are a few counts of this clone. The genes are TRBV5-1 and TRBJ1-2, with 9 bases that match TRBD1. Losses at the gene ends were 4 bases for V and 5 bases for J; bases not matched to a gene: 3. The CDR3 is made up of 13 amino acids. Germline CDR1 and CDR2: SGHRS and YFSETQ. CDR3 nucleotides: TGCGCCAGCAGCATCGGACAGGGGTATGGCTACACCTTC. Translated, it gives CASSIGQGYGYTF.

The chain carries TRBV6-1 and TRBJ1-2; D is ambiguous. Germline V gene data show CDR1 as MNHNS and CDR2 as SASEGT. This CDR3 is 17 amino acids long. V was cut by 3 bases and J by 0 bases, with 17 bases left in between. The CDR3, as DNA: TGTGCCAGCAGTGAGGGTAATATCTACGGGGCTAACTATGGCTACACCTTC. Its translation: CASSEGNIYGANYGYTF.

The chain is built from TRBV30 and TRBJ1-3, with a weak D call TRBD1 (6 bases). The CDR3 spans 13 residues. V was cut by 3 bases and J by 11 bases, with 17 bases left in between. Germline loops: CDR1 GTSNPN, CDR2 SVGIG (reference sequence). CDR3 bases: TGTGCCTGGAGCTCCCAGACAGGCCCCGCCATATATTTT. This gives the protein CAWSSQTGPAIYF.

This clone was seen a single time. The chain recombines TRBV2 with TRBJ1-4; possible D gene TRBD1, 5 bases. This CDR3 has 16 amino acids. Germline V gives CDR1 SNHLY, CDR2 FYNNEI. Trimming stripped 0 bases from V and 7 bases from J, with 15 bases between. This CDR3 is CASSEALGGGGEKLFF. For the CDR3, the DNA is TGTGCCAGCAGTGAAGCGCTGGGGGGTGGAGGTGAAAAACTGTTTTTT. The whole variable domain, filled in from reference TRBV2 and TRBJ1-4, reads EPEVTQTPSHQVTQMGQEVILRCVPISNHLYFYWYRQILGQKVEFLVSFYNNEISEKSEIFDDQFSVERPDGSNFTLKIRSTKLEDSAMYFCASSEALGGGGEKLFFGSGTQLSVL.

This clone was picked up one time. The chain has TRBV27 and TRBJ1-2; 8 bases map to TRBD1. The J segment lost 8 bases and the V segment lost 1 base, leaving 6 bases of the junction unmatched. Germline assignment: CDR1 MNHEY and CDR2 SMNVEV (reference sequence). The CDR3 covers 14 residues. The chain's CDR3 is CASSLFGQGGGYTF. CDR3 bases: TGTGCCAGCAGTTTATTCGGACAGGGTGGCGGCTACACCTTC.

This chain uses TRBV7-2 with TRBJ2-1, with TRBD2 matching over 7 bases. CDR3 length: 16 residues. CDR1 is SGHTA and CDR2 is FQGNSA in the germline V gene. V was clipped by 6 bases and J by 7 bases; unmatched bases: 15. The CDR3 spells CASRGGTGEIFNEQFF. CDR3 bases: TGTGCCAGCAGGGGGGGGACGGGCGAGATTTTTAATGAGCAGTTCTTC.

The gene calls are TRBV2 and TRBJ1-5, with D tentatively TRBD1 (6 bases). V dropped 4 bases and J dropped 3 bases, with 10 bases sitting between them. The germline CDR1 and CDR2 sequences are SNHLY and FYNNEI. CDR3 length equals 14 residues. The CDR3 here is CASSGGRINQPQHF. DNA of the CDR3: TGTGCCAGCAGTGGGGGGCGCATCAATCAGCCCCAGCATTTT.

The V and J genes are TRBV7-9 and TRBJ1-6; 7 nucleotides match TRBD1. Germline trimming cut 5 bases from V and 7 bases from J; bases unmatched to any gene: 5. The germline CDR1 and CDR2 sequences are SEHNR and FQNEAQ (reference sequence). The CDR3 totals 14 residues. CDR3 DNA sequence: TGTGCCAGCAGCAGGGACAGCCAAAATTCACCCCTCCACTTT. As protein: CASSRDSQNSPLHF.

The chain joins TRBV5-1 to TRBJ2-3; D perhaps matches TRBD1 (6 bases). The CDR3 loop spans 15 amino acids. Trimming shortened V by 6 bases and J by 2 bases, and 16 bases separated the two germline ends. CDR1 is SGHRS, CDR2 YFSETQ, per germline. As DNA, the CDR3 is TGCGCCAGCACCTTTTGGGGGCGGAACACAGATACGCAGTATTTT. The encoded protein is CASTFWGRNTDTQYF.

The chain uses TRBV6-2 or TRBV6-3 and TRBJ2-3, with D perhaps TRBD2 (6 bases). The CDR3 covers 15 residues. The V gene's germline CDR1 is MNHEY and CDR2 SVGEGT. Trimming left V 0 bases short and J 2 bases short, with 9 bases between. The CDR3 here is CASSYSAGSTDTQYF. The CDR3 coding sequence is TGTGCCAGCAGTTACTCGGCGGGGTCCACAGATACGCAGTATTTT.

This clone has a handful of counts. The chain combines TRBV19 with TRBJ1-2; 10 nucleotides agree with TRBD1. CDR3 size: 15 residues. The junction had 4 bases not matched to a gene; V was cut back by 3 bases and J by 3 bases. The V gene's germline CDR1 is LNHDA and CDR2 SQIVND (reference sequence). CDR3 loop: CASSIVTGGDYGYTF. In nucleotides, the CDR3 is TGTGCCAGTAGTATTGTGACAGGGGGCGACTATGGCTACACCTTC. Full variable domain (missing parts from reference TRBV19 and TRBJ1-2): DGGITQSPKYLFRKEGQNVTLSCEQNLNHDAMYWYRQDPGQGLRLIYYSQIVNDFQKGDIAEGYSVSREKKESFPLTVTSAQKNPTAFYLCASSIVTGGDYGYTFGSGTRLTVV.

This chain connects TRBV11-3 to TRBJ2-2; D is possibly TRBD1 (6 bases). Trimming pared 7 bases from V and 8 bases from J, leaving 14 bases between. The CDR3 length is 13 residues. The germline CDR1 and CDR2 sequences are SGHNT and YENEEA. CDR3 sequence (DNA): TGTGCCAGCACCCAACAGGGCGAAGGGGAGCTGTTTTTT. Translation gives CASTQQGEGELFF.

This clone occurred a few times. This same CDR3 is encoded by further DNA sequences in the sample. The chain recombines TRBV2 with TRBJ2-7; the match to TRBD2 covers 7 bases. V trimming: 9 bases; J trimming: 1 base; junction bases outside the gene matches: 3. This CDR3 has 12 residues. The germline V gene has CDR1 SNHLY and CDR2 FYNNEI. The chain's CDR3 is CASSGGSYEQYF. The CDR3 DNA reads as TGTGCCAGTTCGGGGGGATCCTACGAGCAGTACTTC.

The chain's CDR3 is CASSSTTGKRNTEAFF. DNA of the CDR3: TGTGCCAGCAGTTCTACTACAGGGAAGCGAAACACTGAAGCTTTCTTT. The chain couples TRBV28 to TRBJ1-1; possibly TRBD1 for D (6 bases). The CDR3 covers 16 residues. CDR1 MDHEN and CDR2 SYDVKM come from the germline V gene. V dropped 4 bases and J dropped 2 bases, with 17 bases sitting between them.

The J gene is TRBJ2-3, the V gene TRBV18; 7 bases align to TRBD2. Germline-derived CDR1 and CDR2 are KGHSH and LQKENI. The CDR3 length is 14 residues. Trimming at V came to 5 bases and at J to 2 bases, leaving 4 bases not matched to a gene. This chain's CDR3 is CASSWAGDTDTQYF. The CDR3 DNA reads as TGTGCCAGCTCATGGGCGGGAGACACAGATACGCAGTATTTT. Full variable domain (outside the CDR3, taken from reference TRBV18 and TRBJ2-3): NAGVMQNPRHLVRRRGQEARLRCSPMKGHSHVYWYRQLPEEGLKFMVYLQKENIIDESGMPKERFSAEFPKEGPSILRIQQVVRGDSAAYFCASSWAGDTDTQYFGPGTRLTVL.

V usage is TRBV10-1 and J usage is TRBJ1-2; 8 bases align to TRBD1. The CDR3 has 18 amino acids. Germline trimming cut 3 bases from V and 5 bases from J; bases unmatched to any gene: 17. The germline V gene has CDR1 WNHNN and CDR2 SYGVQD (reference sequence). This chain's CDR3 is CASSETRTGREGTYGYTF. Here the CDR3 DNA reads TGCGCCAGCAGTGAAACGCGGACAGGGAGGGAGGGTACTTATGGCTACACCTTC.

For the CDR3, the DNA is TGTGCCAGCTCACCACGGAGGACAGGAACCTCCGTCGATCAGCCCCAGCATTTT. Protein product: CASSPRRTGTSVDQPQHF. The chain carries TRBV18 and TRBJ1-5; 7 nucleotides align to TRBD1. V lost 1 base and J lost 5; bases outside the gene matches: 14. CDR3 length equals 18 residues. The germline V gene has CDR1 KGHSH and CDR2 LQKENI.

The chain combines TRBV7-9 with TRBJ1-4, with 7 bases that match TRBD1. The J segment lost 7 bases and the V segment lost 5 bases, leaving 4 bases of the junction unmatched. Germline V gene lookup returns CDR1 SEHNR and CDR2 FQNEAQ (reference sequence). The CDR3 consists of 13 residues. The CDR3 here is CASSQGGPEKLFF. CDR3 DNA sequence: TGTGCCAGCAGCCAGGGGGGACCTGAAAAACTGTTTTTT.

The chain employs TRBV7-2 and TRBJ2-1, with 10 bases lining up with TRBD1. Trimming removed 5 bases from V and 6 bases from J; junction bases left unmatched: 13. CDR3 length: 17 residues. The V gene's germline CDR1 is SGHTA and CDR2 FQGNSA. CDR3: CASSPLIGTGAGNEQFF. CDR3 bases: TGTGCCAGCAGCCCATTGATCGGGACAGGGGCAGGCAATGAGCAGTTCTTC.

The chain carries TRBV28 and TRBJ2-3; 11 bases match TRBD2. The V gene end was trimmed by 3 bases and the J gene end by 0 bases; junction bases not matched to a gene: 5. The germline V gene has CDR1 MDHEN and CDR2 SYDVKM. This CDR3 region has 17 residues. The CDR3 sequence is CASSFALAGVSTDTQYF. The CDR3 nucleotides read TGTGCCAGCAGTTTCGCACTAGCGGGGGTAAGCACAGATACGCAGTATTTT.